This entry lists 9 T cell receptor beta chains sequenced from one sample in a study of CD8+CD57+ T cells in acquired aplastic anemia. According to the study, genomic DNA was the template for TCR beta VDJ and CDR3 profiling. TCRdb called the reads again in MiXCR, with one record for every CDR3 protein. Among about 48,000 distinct CDR3 sequences listed, around two thirds were seen once. Input material: sorted CD4+, CD8+, or CD8+CD57+ T cells (not recorded which) from PBMCs. The receptors stem from a human donor in good health, serving as a control.

The sample holds many counts of this clonotype. The chain links TRBV27 to TRBJ2-1; D perhaps matches TRBD2 (6 bases). Looked up from germline, CDR1 is MNHEY and CDR2 is SMNVEV (reference sequence). Deletions cut 5 bases from V and 4 bases from J, with 15 bases between. The CDR3 contains 15 residues. CDR3 nucleotide sequence: TGTGCCAGCAGTCCCATAGCGGACCATTACAATGAGCAGTTCTTC. Protein product: CASSPIADHYNEQFF.

The chain carries TRBV19 and TRBJ2-1; the D is unclear. This CDR3 has 9 amino acids. Germline V gene sequence: CDR1 LNHDA, CDR2 SQIVND (reference sequence). CDR3 nucleotide sequence: TGTGCTGTTGGGTATGAGCAGTTCTTC. Amino acid sequence: CAVGYEQFF.

The rearrangement joins TRBV11-1 to TRBJ2-3; tentative D call: TRBD2 (7 bases). The germline V gene has CDR1 SGHAT and CDR2 FQDESV (reference sequence). There are 15 residues in the CDR3. The ends were cut back, 3 bases at V and 4 bases at J, with 14 bases in the middle. The CDR3 bases are TGTGCCAGCAGCTTGGCGGGGGCCGGGGCAGATACGCAGTATTTT. Protein sequence: CASSLAGAGADTQYF.

Details on this clonotype: A read error may account for a junction end that differs from germline. The V gene is TRBV24-1, the J gene TRBJ2-7; maybe TRBD2 (7 bases). The CDR3 is 17 residues long. Germline V CDR1 and CDR2: KGHDR, SFDVKD. CDR3 amino acids: CATSDSGRGTSSYERYF. CDR3 nucleotides: TGTGCCACCAGTGACTCAGGGAGGGGGACATCCTCCTACGAGCGGTACTTC.

The chain links TRBV12-3 or TRBV12-4 to TRBJ1-1; 9 positions match TRBD1. The length of the CDR3 is 15 residues. The V and J ends lost 5 bases and 3 bases, in that order; junction bases with no gene match: 7. CDR3 amino acids: CASSGRTGADTEAFF. Here the CDR3 DNA reads TGTGCCAGCAGTGGCCGGACAGGGGCGGACACTGAAGCTTTCTTT.

This clonotype was counted a few times. This chain uses TRBV7-2 with TRBJ2-7; D gene ambiguous. Between the trimmed V and J ends, which lost 5 bases and 3 bases, there was a span of 8 bases. The CDR3 totals 12 residues. Germline loops: CDR1 SGHTA, CDR2 FQGNSA. The chain's CDR3 is CASSIGVYEQYF. Written as DNA, the CDR3 is TGTGCCAGCAGCATTGGTGTCTACGAGCAGTACTTC. The full variable domain, rest sourced from reference TRBV7-2 and TRBJ2-7, is GAGVSQSPSNKVTEKGKDVELRCDPISGHTALYWYRQSLGQGLEFLIYFQGNSAPDKSGLPSDRFSAERTGGSVSTLTIQRTQQEDSAVYLCASSIGVYEQYFGPGTRLTVT.

Note on this clonotype: The junction and the germline gene differ at one end; a read error may be behind it. The chain combines TRBV6-1 with TRBJ2-3; 7 bases fit TRBD1. Germline assignment: CDR1 MNHNS and CDR2 SASEGT. CDR3 length: 14 amino acids. Here the CDR3 DNA reads TGTGCCAGCAGTCAAGCGACAGGGACAGATACGCAGTATTTT. Amino acids: CASSQATGTDTQYF.

This chain joins TRBV19 and TRBJ1-2; D might be TRBD1 (6 bases). Germline CDR1 and CDR2: LNHDA and SQIVND (reference sequence). This CDR3 spans 12 amino acids. V lost 6 bases and J 7 bases, leaving 12 bases between the germline ends. CDR3 residues: CASRGGRPGYTF. Here the CDR3 DNA reads TGTGCCAGTAGAGGGGGAAGGCCTGGCTACACCTTC.

The rearrangement joins TRBV7-2 to TRBJ2-7; either TRBD1 or TRBD2 may fit D (5 bases each). The CDR3 runs 12 residues. Between the trimmed V and J ends, which lost 4 bases and 2 bases, there was a span of 6 bases. The germline V gene has CDR1 SGHTA and CDR2 FQGNSA. This CDR3 reads CASSSGPYEQYF. Written as DNA, the CDR3 is TGTGCCAGCAGCTCGGGACCCTACGAGCAGTACTTC.